The next 28 T cell receptor beta chains were all read from a single sample in a study of vaccination effects on CD4 cells after COVID-19. With the ViraFEST assay, the study expanded antigen-specific CD4+ T cells using viral peptide pools, then sequenced them. Investigators separated out CD4+ T cells once 9 to 11 days of culture had passed. The study found no prior SARS-CoV-2 infection in the vaccine recipients, who tested negative for nucleocapsid antibodies. The antigens these receptors bind are not known. The assay was immunoSEQ multiplex PCR, and TCRdb's table has in-frame clones only and misses some. Of fewer than 25,000 clones listed, roughly three quarters are singletons. The material sequenced was CD4+ T cells from PBMCs cultured with HCoV-NL63 spike peptides, taken before COVID-19 vaccination. The receptors shown here come from a human donor who received a COVID-19 vaccine.

V and J are TRBV14 and TRBJ1-2; no reliable D call. Between the trimmed V and J ends, which lost 5 bases and 1 base, there was a span of 11 bases. Germline assignment: CDR1 SGHDN and CDR2 FVKESK. The CDR3 spans 14 residues. CDR3 DNA: TGTGCCAGCAGCAGGAAGGGTTTTAACTATGGCTACACCTTC. Its translation: CASSRKGFNYGYTF.

The rearrangement uses TRBV6-1 and TRBJ1-3; D is unresolved. CDR1 is MNHNS, CDR2 SASEGT, per germline. CDR3 length: 11 residues. The V and J ends lost 1 base and 15 bases respectively, with 10 bases between them. The CDR3 bases are TGTGCCAGCAGTGAAGGGTTGCCAGGATATTTT. It translates to CASSEGLPGYF.

This clone was picked up one time. CDR3: CASSKVQTDSGNTIYF. The CDR3 DNA follows: TGTGCCAGCAGTAAGGTGCAGACAGACTCTGGAAACACCATATATTTT. This chain links TRBV25-1 with TRBJ1-3, with D possibly TRBD1 on 5 matching bases. Trimming took off 5 bases at V and 0 bases at J, with 14 bases between the two ends. The CDR3 covers 16 residues. Per germline, CDR1 MGHDK and CDR2 SYGVNS.

The chain is built from TRBV5-1 and TRBJ2-2; D is undetermined. The germline gives CDR1 SGHRS, CDR2 YFSETQ. V lost 0 bases to trimming and J lost 4 bases, with 16 bases between them. CDR3 length: 17 residues. DNA of the CDR3: TGCGCCAGCAGCTTGGCCGCTCTACTTGGGTCCACCGGGGAGCTGTTTTTT. Translating gives CASSLAALLGSTGELFF.

V gene TRBV7-9 combines with J gene TRBJ1-2; perhaps TRBD1 as D (6 bases). The CDR3 loop spans 12 amino acids. The germline V gene encodes CDR1 SEHNR and CDR2 FQNEAQ (reference sequence). V was clipped by 2 bases and J by 6 bases, with 7 bases between them. CDR3 sequence: CASSLYRDGYTF. CDR3 in DNA: TGTGCCAGCAGCTTATACAGGGATGGCTACACCTTC.

The rearrangement uses TRBV6-5 and TRBJ1-4, with a weak D call TRBD1 (5 bases). The CDR3 runs to 16 residues. The V gene's germline CDR1 is MNHEY and CDR2 SVGAGI. Deletions cut 0 bases from V and 9 bases from J, with 17 bases between. The CDR3 DNA reads as TGTGCCAGCAGTTACTCGACTCGGGGGACGACGCAAAAACTGTTTTTT. Translating it yields CASSYSTRGTTQKLFF.

The V gene is TRBV2, the J gene TRBJ1-1; D is uncertain. V lost 7 bases to trimming and J lost 0 bases, with 9 bases between them. The CDR3 runs 13 residues. Germline lookup yields CDR1 SNHLY and CDR2 FYNNEI. Here the CDR3 reads CASNPQMNTEAFF. The DNA of the CDR3 is TGTGCCAGCAACCCACAAATGAACACTGAAGCTTTCTTT.

The V and J genes are TRBV28 and TRBJ1-2; the match to TRBD1 covers 7 bases. Per the germline V gene, CDR1 is MDHEN and CDR2 is SYDVKM. The junction had 13 bases not matched to a gene; V was cut back by 9 bases and J by 3 bases. The CDR3 is 15 amino acids. This CDR3 is CASQPRGLGDYGYTF. CDR3 DNA sequence: TGTGCCAGTCAACCCAGGGGGTTGGGGGACTATGGCTACACCTTC.

The chain couples TRBV30 to TRBJ1-3; D might be TRBD1 (6 bases). Between the trimmed V and J ends, which lost 2 bases and 6 bases, there was a span of 14 bases. The CDR3 runs 14 residues. CDR1 and CDR2 from the germline V gene are GTSNPN and SVGIG (reference sequence). CDR3 loop: CAWSLGGYVNTIYF. Written as DNA, the CDR3 is TGTGCCTGGAGTTTAGGGGGTTATGTAAACACCATATATTTT.

This chain joins TRBV20-1 and TRBJ2-3; D remains unclear. Trimming stripped 3 bases from V and 4 bases from J, with 11 bases between. Germline CDR1 is DFQATT and CDR2 is SNEGSKA (reference sequence). The CDR3 runs to 13 residues. CDR3 bases: TGCAGTGCTAGTGTGTCAGATCCAGATACGCAGTATTTT. It codes for CSASVSDPDTQYF.

This clone was observed a single time. CDR3 amino acids: CASSSGQPNEKLFF. As DNA, the CDR3 is TGCGCCAGCAGCTCGGGACAGCCTAATGAAAAACTGTTTTTT. The rearrangement links TRBV5-1 to TRBJ1-4, with 7 bases matching TRBD1. The CDR3 runs to 14 residues. With V trimmed by 3 bases and J by 3 bases, 2 bases remained unmatched. Germline V gene sequence: CDR1 SGHRS, CDR2 YFSETQ.

The chain joins TRBV14 to TRBJ1-2; 7 bases fit TRBD1. Germline V gene sequence: CDR1 SGHDN, CDR2 FVKESK. Trimming removed 4 bases from V and 7 bases from J; junction bases left unmatched: 9. CDR3 length: 14 residues. The chain's CDR3 is CASSPDRVYGGYTF. The CDR3 bases are TGTGCCAGCAGCCCCGACAGGGTTTACGGTGGCTACACCTTC.

The genes are TRBV19 and TRBJ1-4; 7 nucleotides line up with TRBD1. The V and J ends lost 4 bases and 2 bases, in that order; junction bases with no gene match: 1. The CDR3 runs 14 residues. CDR1 and CDR2 (germline): LNHDA, SQIVND (reference sequence). The CDR3 protein is CASSTTGTNEKLFF. For the CDR3, the DNA is TGTGCCAGTAGTACGACAGGGACTAATGAAAAACTGTTTTTT.

This rearrangement joins TRBV5-8 to TRBJ2-1; D is possibly TRBD2 (6 bases). Germline lookup yields CDR1 SGHTS and CDR2 YDEGEE. CDR3 length: 16 amino acids. Trimming took 4 bases from V and 3 from J, leaving 17 bases between them. The CDR3 is CASSPTGTYLYNEQFF. CDR3 sequence (DNA): TGTGCCAGCAGCCCTACGGGGACTTACCTCTACAATGAGCAGTTCTTC. Drawing the rest from reference TRBV5-8 and TRBJ2-1, the complete variable domain is EAGVTQSPTHLIKTRGQQATLRCSPISGHTSVYWYQQALGLGLQFLLWYDEGEERNRGNFPPRFSGRQFPNYSSELNVNALELEDSALYLCASSPTGTYLYNEQFFGPGTRLTVL.

This chain joins TRBV19 and TRBJ1-2, with 7 bases fitting TRBD1. Trimming at V came to 6 bases and at J to 2 bases, leaving 3 bases not matched to a gene. Germline V gene sequence: CDR1 LNHDA, CDR2 SQIVND (reference sequence). This CDR3 has 13 residues. CDR3 sequence (DNA): TGTGCCAGTAGAGGACAGGCGAACTATGGCTACACCTTC. As protein: CASRGQANYGYTF.

This chain joins TRBV5-1 and TRBJ2-4; D is undetermined. Deletions cut 6 bases from V and 9 bases from J, with 16 bases between. CDR1 and CDR2 (germline): SGHRS, YFSETQ. The CDR3 is made up of 13 amino acids. CDR3 region: CASTEDKLSIQYF. The CDR3 DNA is TGCGCCAGCACCGAAGACAAGTTGTCCATTCAGTACTTC. Based on the CDR3 plus reference TRBV5-1 and TRBJ2-4, the full variable domain is KAGVTQTPRYLIKTRGQQVTLSCSPISGHRSVSWYQQTPGQGLQFLFEYFSETQRNKGNFPGRFSGRQFSNSRSEMNVSTLELGDSALYLCASTEDKLSIQYFGAGTRLSVL.

The rearrangement joins TRBV5-5 to TRBJ1-6; D is ambiguous. CDR3 length equals 12 residues. Trimming took off 2 bases at V and 3 bases at J, with 0 bases between the two ends. CDR1 is SGHKS and CDR2 is YYEKEE in the germline V gene (reference sequence). The CDR3 is CASSFYNSPLHF. The CDR3 DNA sequence: TGTGCCAGCAGCTTCTATAATTCACCCCTCCACTTT.

This clone was counted a single time. This chain uses TRBV21-1 with TRBJ2-3; the table's D call, TRBD1, was not checked against the DNA. TRBV21-1 is shown as a pseudogene. The CDR3 contains 15 residues. The CDR3 coding sequence is TGTGCCAGCAGCAAAGCTCCAGGGGGTTCCCCCCCTCGGTATTTT. It translates to CASSKAPGGSPPRYF.

Comments on this clone: Sequence at one end of the junction differs from germline and may be a read error. The V gene is TRBV30, the J gene TRBJ1-2; D uncertain. The CDR3 is 15 residues long. CDR1 is GTSNPN and CDR2 is SVGIG in the germline V gene (reference sequence). The CDR3 nucleotides read TGTGCCTGGAGTGTACCACCTTCCTCCCTCTATGGCTACGCCTTC. This gives the protein CAWSVPPSSLYGYAF.

The chain carries TRBV11-2 and TRBJ2-7; 11 bases map to TRBD1. From germline, CDR1 is SGHAT and CDR2 FQNNGV. V shed 5 bases and J 6 bases; nucleotides not matched to a gene: 6. The CDR3 contains 14 residues. Here the CDR3 DNA reads TGTGCCAGCAGCATGGACAGGGGGCTGGGCGAGCAGTACTTC. Its translation is CASSMDRGLGEQYF.

The rearrangement links TRBV25-1 to TRBJ2-1; 8 bases fit TRBD1. Germline trimming cut 2 bases from V and 4 bases from J; bases unmatched to any gene: 7. The CDR3 contains 16 residues. CDR1 is MGHDK, CDR2 SYGVNS, per germline. CDR3 nucleotides: TGTGCCAGCAGTGAACCAAGACAGGGGCAATACAATGAGCAGTTCTTC. Translating it yields CASSEPRQGQYNEQFF.

The rearrangement links TRBV18 to TRBJ1-5, with TRBD1 as a possible D gene (6 bases). The germline CDR1 and CDR2 sequences are KGHSH and LQKENI. CDR3 size: 15 residues. Between the trimmed V and J ends, which lost 2 bases and 5 bases, there was a span of 13 bases. In DNA form, the CDR3 reads TGTGCCAGCTCACCAGTACAGGGTCCGTATCAGCCCCAGCATTTT. This gives the protein CASSPVQGPYQPQHF.

This rearrangement joins TRBV6-5 to TRBJ1-2; D is unclear. Trimming stripped 5 bases from V and 8 bases from J, with 12 bases between. The CDR3 runs 12 residues. Germline CDR1 MNHEY, CDR2 SVGAGI. CDR3 DNA sequence: TGTGCCAGCAGTCGGACCATGGGGGGCTACACCTTC. It yields the protein CASSRTMGGYTF.

The chain carries TRBV30 and TRBJ1-4, with 7 bases that match TRBD1. V was clipped by 4 bases and J by 5 bases; unmatched bases: 4. CDR1 and CDR2 from the germline V gene are GTSNPN and SVGIG (reference sequence). The CDR3 runs 13 residues. The chain's CDR3 is CAWTGTVNEKLFF. The CDR3, as DNA: TGTGCCTGGACCGGGACAGTCAATGAAAAACTGTTTTTT. The variable domain in full, completed from reference TRBV30 and TRBJ1-4, reads SQTIHQWPATLVQPVGSPLSLECTVEGTSNPNLYWYRQAAGRGLQLLFYSVGIGQISSEVPQNLSASRPQDRQFILSSKKLLLSDSGFYLCAWTGTVNEKLFFGSGTQLSVL.

This rearrangement joins TRBV20-1 to TRBJ1-6, with 7 bases matching TRBD1. V lost 3 bases and J lost 8; bases outside the gene matches: 10. The CDR3 totals 15 residues. CDR1 and CDR2 from the germline V gene are DFQATT and SNEGSKA (reference sequence). The CDR3 bases are TGCAGTGCTAGTGGAGGAGGAGGGGGCGATTCACCCCTCCACTTT. Translated: CSASGGGGGDSPLHF.

The chain combines TRBV6-5 with TRBJ2-7; 12 nucleotides match TRBD1. The V and J ends lost 1 base and 5 bases, in that order; junction bases with no gene match: 6. There are 16 residues in the CDR3. Germline values: CDR1 MNHEY, CDR2 SVGAGI. CDR3 coding DNA: TGTGCCAGCAGTTACTACGGCGGGACAGGGGGCCACGAGCAGTACTTC. It translates to CASSYYGGTGGHEQYF.

V and J are TRBV25-1 and TRBJ1-2, with 12 bases identical to TRBD1. V shed 6 bases and J 4 bases; nucleotides not matched to a gene: 6. CDR3 length: 15 residues. Germline CDR1 is MGHDK and CDR2 is SYGVNS. The CDR3 protein is CASRHGTGGTYGYTF. CDR3 in DNA: TGTGCCAGCAGACACGGGACAGGGGGCACCTATGGCTACACCTTC.

This chain links TRBV12-3 or TRBV12-4 with TRBJ1-2; weak D call: TRBD1 (5 bases). The CDR3 consists of 12 residues. Trimming cost V 7 bases and J 8 bases, with 14 bases left between them. The CDR3 DNA is TGTGCCAGCACCTCGGGGGGTCGGGGCTACACCTTC. Encoded protein: CASTSGGRGYTF.